The clone carrying this T cell receptor (beta chain) was counted at least ten times. Its specificity is not known. TCR beta CDR3 amplification used RNA transcripts. HTBI primers were employed in first-round RT-PCR, then a second-round multiplex PCR followed. MiXCR, applied by TCRdb to the multiplex PCR reads, yields one record per CDR3 protein. The table shows 400,000 or so distinct CDR3 sequences, with about a sixth occurring only once. Per germline, CDR1 SGHTA and CDR2 FQGTGA. The CDR3 has 11 amino acids. V was trimmed by 8 bases and J by 1 base, leaving 6 bases between them. This sample was taken from a study of Graves' ophthalmopathy and Graves' hyperthyroidism. Notes on the study in general: Blood was where most expanded thyroid clonotypes above 0.001 frequency also turned up.

The specimen sequenced was peripheral blood. The receptor comes from an adult woman with stable Graves' hyperthyroidism. The V call is TRBV7-3, the J call TRBJ2-7; D is unresolved. The DNA for the CDR3 is TGTGCCAGCGAAATATCCTACGAGCAGTACTTC. This translates into CASEISYEQYF.